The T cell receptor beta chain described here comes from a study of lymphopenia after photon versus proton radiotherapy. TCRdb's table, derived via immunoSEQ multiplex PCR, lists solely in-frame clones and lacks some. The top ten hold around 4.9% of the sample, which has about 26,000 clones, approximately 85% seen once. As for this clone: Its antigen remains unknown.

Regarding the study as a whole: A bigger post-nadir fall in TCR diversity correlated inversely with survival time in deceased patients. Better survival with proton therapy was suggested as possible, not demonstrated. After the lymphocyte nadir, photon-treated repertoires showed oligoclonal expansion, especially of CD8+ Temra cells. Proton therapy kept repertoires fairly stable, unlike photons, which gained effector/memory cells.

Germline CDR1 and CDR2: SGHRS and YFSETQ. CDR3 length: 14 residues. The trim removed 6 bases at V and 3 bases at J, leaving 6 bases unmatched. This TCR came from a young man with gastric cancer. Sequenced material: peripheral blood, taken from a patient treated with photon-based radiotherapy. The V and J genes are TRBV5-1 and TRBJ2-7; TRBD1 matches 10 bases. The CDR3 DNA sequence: TGCGCCAGCACCAAAGGACAGGGGGACTACGAGCAGTACTTC. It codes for CASTKGQGDYEQYF.